The 25 T cell receptor beta chains below come from one sample, sequenced in a study of T-cell reconstitution after alpha-beta-depleted transplantation in children. Preparing the TCRbeta library involved the use of unique molecular identifiers. One entry per CDR3 protein, called by TCRdb with MiXCR from the PCR reads. The data contain roughly 570,000 distinct CDR3 sequences, 27% of them singletons. The sequencing used PBMCs, collected before TCRalphabeta/CD19-depleted stem cell transplant. The source is a boy less than two years old with Wiskott-Aldrich syndrome, due to receive a stem cell transplant.

This clonotype occurred a few times. The rearrangement links TRBV15 to TRBJ1-3; 7 bases fit TRBD1. Germline lookup yields CDR1 LNHNV and CDR2 YYDKDF (reference sequence). CDR3 length: 14 residues. The V segment lost 6 bases and the J segment 2 bases; nucleotides outside the gene matches: 4. The CDR3 DNA sequence: TGTGCCACCAGGCGACAGGGAGCTGGAAACACCATATATTTT. As protein: CATRRQGAGNTIYF.

The chain joins TRBV7-9 to TRBJ2-7; D might be TRBD2 (6 bases). CDR1 SEHNR and CDR2 FQNEAQ come from the germline V gene (reference sequence). This CDR3 has 15 amino acids. Trimming removed 8 bases from V and 2 bases from J, with 19 bases in between. DNA for the CDR3: TGTGCCAGCTCTCCGGCGGGGACGGCTCCCTACGAGCAGTACTTC. Translating gives CASSPAGTAPYEQYF.

This clonotype was seen more than once but under ten times. The chain combines TRBV2 with TRBJ1-5; TRBD1 aligns across 8 bases. The CDR3 is made up of 15 amino acids. CDR1 is SNHLY, CDR2 FYNNEI, per germline. The trim removed 4 bases at V and 6 bases at J, leaving 8 bases unmatched. The CDR3 sequence: CASSVPRGLGQPQHF. In DNA, the CDR3 is TGTGCCAGCAGTGTTCCCAGGGGGCTCGGTCAGCCCCAGCATTTT. The variable domain in full, completed from reference TRBV2 and TRBJ1-5, reads EPEVTQTPSHQVTQMGQEVILRCVPISNHLYFYWYRQILGQKVEFLVSFYNNEISEKSEIFDDQFSVERPDGSNFTLKIRSTKLEDSAMYFCASSVPRGLGQPQHFGDGTRLSIL.

This clonotype was detected a few times. V and J are TRBV5-1 and TRBJ2-1; 8 bases are a match to TRBD2. The CDR3 has 16 amino acids. The V gene end was trimmed by 2 bases and the J gene end by 5 bases; junction bases not matched to a gene: 9. Germline V CDR1 and CDR2: SGHRS, YFSETQ. The CDR3: CASSFQLAAGHNEQFF. In DNA, the CDR3 is TGCGCCAGCAGCTTCCAACTAGCGGCCGGTCACAATGAGCAGTTCTTC.

V and J are TRBV20-1 and TRBJ1-1; 9 nucleotides align to TRBD1. The CDR3 sequence is 16 residues long. Germline V gives CDR1 DFQATT, CDR2 SNEGSKA (reference sequence). V lost 6 bases and J lost 0; bases outside the gene matches: 11. DNA for the CDR3: TGCAGTGCCCCCGGGAGACAGGGGGATTTGAACACTGAAGCTTTCTTT. It specifies CSAPGRQGDLNTEAFF.

The rearrangement links TRBV3-1 to TRBJ2-7, with D possibly matching TRBD2 (7 bases). The CDR3 runs to 14 residues. In germline, CDR1 is LGHDT, CDR2 YNNKEL (reference sequence). Trimming left V 6 bases short and J 4 bases short, with 16 bases between. CDR3 loop: CASSGTPGGYEQYF. The CDR3 DNA is TGTGCCAGCAGTGGGACACCGGGAGGATACGAGCAGTACTTC.

The V and J genes are TRBV5-1 and TRBJ2-1; TRBD1 might be the D (6 bases). Trimming removed 0 bases at V and 7 bases at J, with 17 bases between. Germline V lookup: CDR1 SGHRS, CDR2 YFSETQ. The CDR3 spans 16 residues. CDR3 DNA: TGCGCCAGCAGCTTGGCCTGGCAGGGGCGCACAAATGAGCAGTTCTTC. Protein product: CASSLAWQGRTNEQFF.

The V call is TRBV4-2, the J call TRBJ2-1; no definite D call. Trimming removed 0 bases from V and 8 bases from J, with 8 bases in between. The CDR3 extends over 13 amino acids. Germline CDR1 reads LGHNA; CDR2 reads YNFKEQ. CDR3 protein: CASSQDLWDEQFF. The CDR3 DNA reads as TGTGCCAGCAGCCAAGATCTCTGGGATGAGCAGTTCTTC.

CDR3 nucleotides: TGCAGCGCGTATCCCGGGTCTTACCGAAGCACAGATACGCAGTATTTT. Protein product: CSAYPGSYRSTDTQYF. This chain connects TRBV20-1 to TRBJ2-3; D is uncertain. Germline values: CDR1 DFQATT, CDR2 SNEGSKA (reference sequence). The CDR3 is made up of 16 amino acids.

The rearrangement joins TRBV24-1 to TRBJ2-7; no firm D call. The length of the CDR3 is 13 residues. Germline CDR1 and CDR2: KGHDR and SFDVKD. The germline V and J ends were trimmed by 4 bases and 3 bases, with 9 bases remaining between them. The CDR3 is CATSEPGRYEQYF. CDR3 DNA: TGTGCCACCAGTGAGCCAGGTCGCTACGAGCAGTACTTC.

This clonotype has only a few counts. The chain joins TRBV5-1 to TRBJ2-2; the D gene is possibly TRBD2 (5 bases). Germline CDR1 is SGHRS and CDR2 is YFSETQ. The CDR3 consists of 13 residues. V was clipped by 4 bases and J by 7 bases, with 11 bases between them. The CDR3 reads CASSPIRGGELFF. In nucleotides, the CDR3 is TGCGCCAGCAGCCCCATCCGGGGCGGGGAGCTGTTTTTT.

The V call is TRBV11-2, the J call TRBJ2-7; D possibly matches TRBD1 or TRBD2 (5 bases each). Between the trimmed V and J ends, which lost 6 bases and 6 bases, there was a span of 9 bases. The CDR3 length is 11 residues. Germline values: CDR1 SGHAT, CDR2 FQNNGV. The CDR3 is CASSGAGEQYF. In DNA, the CDR3 is TGTGCCAGCAGTGGGGCGGGCGAGCAGTACTTC.

The chain is built from TRBV7-2 and TRBJ2-3; D might be TRBD2 (6 bases). Germline CDR1 reads SGHTA; CDR2 reads FQGNSA. Trimming pared 2 bases from V and 4 bases from J, leaving 10 bases between. This CDR3 is built from 14 residues. CDR3 loop: CASSLRGGSDTQYF. The CDR3 DNA reads TGTGCCAGCAGCTTAAGGGGAGGATCAGATACGCAGTATTTT.

The genes are TRBV12-3 or TRBV12-4 and TRBJ1-5; unclear D gene. The CDR3 is 15 amino acids. The V and J ends lost 6 bases and 0 bases respectively, with 12 bases between them. The CDR3 DNA is TGTGCCAGCAGCAAGGACCCCTATAGCAATCAGCCCCAGCATTTT. Translation gives CASSKDPYSNQPQHF.

The gene calls are TRBV3-1 and TRBJ2-5; D gene ambiguous. Between the trimmed V and J ends, which lost 0 bases and 4 bases, there was a span of 12 bases. The CDR3 runs 15 residues. Germline V CDR1 and CDR2: LGHDT, YNNKEL (reference sequence). In DNA, the CDR3 is TGTGCCAGCAGCCAAGAGCCGCAGAGTAGAGAGACCCAGTACTTC. Its protein product is CASSQEPQSRETQYF.

This clonotype occurred a few times. The chain recombines TRBV5-1 with TRBJ2-1; 10 bases fit TRBD1. Trimming removed 0 bases from V and 8 bases from J; junction bases left unmatched: 11. This CDR3 is built from 17 residues. Looked up from germline, CDR1 is SGHRS and CDR2 is YFSETQ. CDR3 bases: TGCGCCAGCAGCTTGGAGGTCGGGACAGGGGCCGGAGATGAGCAGTTCTTC. Translated, it gives CASSLEVGTGAGDEQFF.

This clonotype was counted between two and nine times. The chain recombines TRBV27 with TRBJ2-1; 9 bases agree with TRBD2. V lost 8 bases, J lost 5 bases, and 10 bases stayed unmatched. Looked up from germline, CDR1 is MNHEY and CDR2 is SMNVEV (reference sequence). The CDR3 is made up of 15 amino acids. The DNA for the CDR3 is TGTGCCAGCGGCGGGTTAGCGGGAGCCAACAATGAGCAGTTCTTC. This sequence encodes CASGGLAGANNEQFF.

This clonotype was seen a few times. This chain joins TRBV7-8 and TRBJ2-7; 7 positions match TRBD2. In germline, CDR1 is SGHVS, CDR2 FQNEAQ. CDR3 length: 15 residues. The J segment lost 0 bases and the V segment lost 6 bases, leaving 8 bases of the junction unmatched. The CDR3 here is CASSYGLVSSYEQYF. In DNA form, the CDR3 reads TGTGCCAGCAGTTATGGACTAGTGAGCTCCTACGAGCAGTACTTC. The entire variable domain, with the rest obtained from reference TRBV7-8 and TRBJ2-7, is as follows: GAGVSQSPRYKVAKRGQDVALRCDPISGHVSLFWYQQALGQGPEFLTYFQNEAQLDKSGLPSDRFFAERPEGSVSTLKIQRTQQEDSAVYLCASSYGLVSSYEQYFGPGTRLTVT.

The genes are TRBV6-2 or TRBV6-3 and TRBJ2-1; TRBD1 is a possible D gene (6 bases). CDR3 length: 15 amino acids. Trimming removed 8 bases from V and 5 bases from J, with 19 bases in between. Germline V CDR1 and CDR2: MNHEY, SVGEGT. This CDR3 is CASVQTGTLNNEQFF. CDR3 nucleotide sequence: TGTGCCAGCGTTCAGACCGGGACACTTAACAATGAGCAGTTCTTC.

This clonotype has just a few counts. The V and J genes are TRBV2 and TRBJ2-3; possibly TRBD1 or TRBD2 for D (5 bases each). The CDR3 runs to 16 residues. The V end was cut by 3 bases, the J end by 2 bases, with 15 bases between. The germline gives CDR1 SNHLY, CDR2 FYNNEI. The CDR3 nucleotides read TGTGCCAGCAGTGAGTGGAGAGGGGAGTCCACAGATACGCAGTATTTT. Protein product: CASSEWRGESTDTQYF.

There are a few counts of this clonotype. The chain joins TRBV28 to TRBJ2-7; a weak D match, TRBD2 (6 bases). V shed 8 bases and J shed 7 bases, with 18 bases lying between them. CDR1 MDHEN and CDR2 SYDVKM come from the germline V gene. This CDR3 contains 13 residues. For the CDR3, the DNA is TGTGCCAGCCACACTCGGGACTCTAGGGAGCAGTACTTC. Residues: CASHTRDSREQYF.

V is TRBV18 and J is TRBJ2-3; 7 bases line up with TRBD2. The CDR3 has 15 residues. Germline trimming cut 3 bases from V and 0 bases from J; bases unmatched to any gene: 3. CDR1 is KGHSH and CDR2 is LQKENI in the germline V gene. DNA for the CDR3: TGTGCCAGCTCACCCCTAGCGGTTAGCACAGATACGCAGTATTTT. Its protein is CASSPLAVSTDTQYF.

V is TRBV5-1 and J is TRBJ2-2, with 7 positions matching TRBD1. Trimming removed 5 bases from V and 6 bases from J; junction bases left unmatched: 4. The germline V gene encodes CDR1 SGHRS and CDR2 YFSETQ. The CDR3 length is 13 residues. CDR3 coding DNA: TGCGCCAGCAGGGACAGGCGGCCCGGGGAGCTGTTTTTT. Its protein product is CASRDRRPGELFF.

This clonotype was counted only a few times. One junction end disagrees with the germline gene, perhaps due to a read error. The V and J genes are TRBV5-6 and TRBJ2-2; the D is unclear. Germline V gene lookup returns CDR1 SGHDT and CDR2 YYEEEE. The length of the CDR3 is 13 residues. The CDR3 DNA is TGTGCCAGCAGCTTGAAGAACGCCGGGGAGCTGTTTTTT. Protein: CASSLKNAGELFF.

There are a few counts of this clonotype. The CDR3 protein is CASSFRRLGEQFF. CDR3 coding DNA: TGTGCCAGCAGTTTCCGGAGACTGGGGGAGCAGTTCTTC. The genes are TRBV28 and TRBJ2-1; D unclear. V lost 3 bases and J 10 bases, leaving 13 bases between the germline ends. Germline lookup yields CDR1 MDHEN and CDR2 SYDVKM. The CDR3 is made up of 13 amino acids.